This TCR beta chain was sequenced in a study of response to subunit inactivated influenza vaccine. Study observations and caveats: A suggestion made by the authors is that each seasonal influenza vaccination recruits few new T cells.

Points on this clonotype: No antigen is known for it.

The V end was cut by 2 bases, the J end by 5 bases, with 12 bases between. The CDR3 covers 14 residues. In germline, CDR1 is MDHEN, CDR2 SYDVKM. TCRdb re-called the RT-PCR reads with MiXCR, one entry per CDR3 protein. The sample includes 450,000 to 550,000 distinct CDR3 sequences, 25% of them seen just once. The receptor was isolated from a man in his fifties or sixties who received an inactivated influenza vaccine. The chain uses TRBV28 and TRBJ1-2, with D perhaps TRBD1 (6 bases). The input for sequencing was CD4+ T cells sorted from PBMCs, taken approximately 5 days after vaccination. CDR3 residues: CASSLGQWDYGYTF. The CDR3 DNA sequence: TGTGCCAGCAGTTTAGGACAGTGGGATTATGGCTACACCTTC.